The T cell receptor (beta chain) under discussion was sequenced for a study of T cells in Graves' hyperthyroidism and ophthalmopathy. The study based diagnoses on clinical symptoms, serum thyroxine and TRAb, thyroid ultrasound and orbital computed tomography. In the case of this clonotype: A much larger clone lies a single base off, so this may be a read error.

RNA transcripts provided the source from which TCR beta CDR3 regions were amplified. The HTBI set primed first-round TCR CDR3 RT-PCR. TCRdb recomputed calls from the multiplex PCR reads with MiXCR, one row per CDR3 protein. The table has hundreds of thousands of distinct CDR3 sequences, 12% to 15% seen once; the top ten hold approximately 19%. Sequenced sample: blood. The receptor was isolated from a woman between 55 and 75 years old with Graves' ophthalmopathy.

CDR3 in amino acids: CATRKDPYNEQFF. The CDR3 nucleotides read TGTGCCACCAGAAAGGATCCCTACAATGAGCAGTTCTTC. The V gene is TRBV15, the J gene TRBJ2-1; D gene ambiguous. CDR3 length equals 13 residues. V lost 6 bases and J lost 2, with 8 bases in between. Germline loops: CDR1 LNHNV, CDR2 YYDKDF (reference sequence).